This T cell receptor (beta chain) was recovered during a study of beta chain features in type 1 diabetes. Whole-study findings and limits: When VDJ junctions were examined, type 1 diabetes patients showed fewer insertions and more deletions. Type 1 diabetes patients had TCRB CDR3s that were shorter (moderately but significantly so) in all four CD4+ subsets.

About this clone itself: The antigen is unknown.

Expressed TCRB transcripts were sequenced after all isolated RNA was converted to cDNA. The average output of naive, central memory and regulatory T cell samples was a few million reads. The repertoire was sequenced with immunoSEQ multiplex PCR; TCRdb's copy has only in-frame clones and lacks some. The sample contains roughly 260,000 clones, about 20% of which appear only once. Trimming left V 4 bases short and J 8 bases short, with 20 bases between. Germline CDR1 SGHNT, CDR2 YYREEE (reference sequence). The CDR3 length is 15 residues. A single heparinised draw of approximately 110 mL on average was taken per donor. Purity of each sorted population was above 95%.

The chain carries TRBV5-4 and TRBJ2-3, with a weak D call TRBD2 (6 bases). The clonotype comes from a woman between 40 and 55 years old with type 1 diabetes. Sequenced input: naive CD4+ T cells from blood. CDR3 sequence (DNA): TGTGCCAGCAGCGGGAGCGGGCCCGGTCCAGGTACGCAGTATTTT. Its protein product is CASSGSGPGPGTQYF.